This T cell receptor beta chain was sequenced during a study of control samples from healthy donors and cancer patients. Sequencing used immunoSEQ multiplex PCR; TCRdb keeps in-frame clones, though not all of them. Found here are some 120,000 clones, over 75% of them singletons; the top ten hold less than 9.5%. Per germline, CDR1 SGHTA and CDR2 FQGNSA. V was shortened by 6 bases and J by 1 base, with 15 bases between the two germline ends. The CDR3 runs 16 residues. The sample was blood. V gene TRBV7-2 combines with J gene TRBJ2-2; D is undetermined. This clonotype originated in a man aged 35 to 55 in good health. As DNA, the CDR3 is TGTGCCAGCAGTTCGGACGGACGTTTGAACACCGGGGAGCTGTTTTTT. It translates to CASSSDGRLNTGELFF.